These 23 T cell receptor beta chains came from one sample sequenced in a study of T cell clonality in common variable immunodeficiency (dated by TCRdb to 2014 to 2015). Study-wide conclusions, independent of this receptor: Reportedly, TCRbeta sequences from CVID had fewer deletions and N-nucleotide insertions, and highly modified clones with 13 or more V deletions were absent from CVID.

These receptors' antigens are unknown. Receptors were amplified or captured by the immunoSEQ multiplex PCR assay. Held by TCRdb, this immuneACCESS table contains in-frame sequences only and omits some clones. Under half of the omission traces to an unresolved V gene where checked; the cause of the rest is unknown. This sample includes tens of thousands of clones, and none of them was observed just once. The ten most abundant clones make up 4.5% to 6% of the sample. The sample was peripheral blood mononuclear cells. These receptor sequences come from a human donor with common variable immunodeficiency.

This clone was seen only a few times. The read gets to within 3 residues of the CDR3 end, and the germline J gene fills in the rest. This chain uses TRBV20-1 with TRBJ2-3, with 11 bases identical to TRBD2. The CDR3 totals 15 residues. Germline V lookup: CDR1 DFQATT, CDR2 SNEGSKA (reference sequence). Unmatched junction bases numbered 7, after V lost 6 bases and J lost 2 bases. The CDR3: CSATGTSGFTDTQYF. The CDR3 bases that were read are TGCAGTGCGACTGGGACTAGCGGATTCACAGATACG.

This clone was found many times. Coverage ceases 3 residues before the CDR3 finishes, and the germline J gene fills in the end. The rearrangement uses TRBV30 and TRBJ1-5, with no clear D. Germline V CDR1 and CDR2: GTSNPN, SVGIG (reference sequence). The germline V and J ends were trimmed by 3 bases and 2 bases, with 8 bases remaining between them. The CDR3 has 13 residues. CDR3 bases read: TGTGCCTGGAGCCTCGGGGGCAATCAGCCC. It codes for CAWSLGGNQP. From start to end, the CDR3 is CAWSLGGNQPQHF.

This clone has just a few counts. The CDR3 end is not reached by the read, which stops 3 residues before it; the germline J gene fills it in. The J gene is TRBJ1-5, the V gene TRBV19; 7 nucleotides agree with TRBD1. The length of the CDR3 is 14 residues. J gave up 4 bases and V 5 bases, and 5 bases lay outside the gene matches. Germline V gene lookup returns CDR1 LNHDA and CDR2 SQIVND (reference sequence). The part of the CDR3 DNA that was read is TGTGCCAGTAGTGGGGGACAGCAAAATCAGCCC. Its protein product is CASSGGQQNQP. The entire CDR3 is CASSGGQQNQPQHF.

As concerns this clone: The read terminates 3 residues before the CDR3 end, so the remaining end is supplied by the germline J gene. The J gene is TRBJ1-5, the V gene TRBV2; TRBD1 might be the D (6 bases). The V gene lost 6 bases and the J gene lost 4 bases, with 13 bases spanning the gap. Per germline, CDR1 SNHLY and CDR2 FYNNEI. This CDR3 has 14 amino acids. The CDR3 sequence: CASRARTANQPQHF. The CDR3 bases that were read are TGTGCCAGCAGGGCCCGGACAGCGAATCAGCCC.

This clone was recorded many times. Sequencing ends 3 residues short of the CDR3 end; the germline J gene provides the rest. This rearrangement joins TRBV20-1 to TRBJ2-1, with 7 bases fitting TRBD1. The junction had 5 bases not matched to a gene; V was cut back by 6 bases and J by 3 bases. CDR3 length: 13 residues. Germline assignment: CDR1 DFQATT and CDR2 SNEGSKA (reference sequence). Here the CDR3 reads CSAKDRRYNEQFF. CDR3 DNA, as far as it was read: TGCAGTGCCAAGGACAGGCGCTACAATGAG.

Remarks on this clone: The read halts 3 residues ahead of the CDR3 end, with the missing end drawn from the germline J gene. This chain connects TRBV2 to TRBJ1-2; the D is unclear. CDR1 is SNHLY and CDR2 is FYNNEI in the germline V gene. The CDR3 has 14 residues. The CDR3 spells CASSTVLAGIGYTF. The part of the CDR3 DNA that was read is TGTGCCAGCAGTACCGTCCTGGCGGGGATCGGC.

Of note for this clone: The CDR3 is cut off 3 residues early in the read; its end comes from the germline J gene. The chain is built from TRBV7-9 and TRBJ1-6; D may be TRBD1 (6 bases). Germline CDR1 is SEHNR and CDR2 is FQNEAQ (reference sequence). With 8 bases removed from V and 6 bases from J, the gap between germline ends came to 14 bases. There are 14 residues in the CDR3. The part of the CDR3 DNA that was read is TGTGCCAGCGGGGGGGGCACGATTAATTCACCC. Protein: CASGGGTINSP. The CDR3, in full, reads CASGGGTINSPLHF.

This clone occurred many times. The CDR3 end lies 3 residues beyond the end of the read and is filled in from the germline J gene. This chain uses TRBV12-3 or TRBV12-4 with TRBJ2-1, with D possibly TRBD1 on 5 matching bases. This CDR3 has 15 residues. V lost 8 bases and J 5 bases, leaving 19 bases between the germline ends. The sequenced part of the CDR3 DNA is TGTGCCAGCCGCCCAGGGTTGACAGCTGACAATGAG. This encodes CASRPGLTADNE. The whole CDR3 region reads CASRPGLTADNEQFF.

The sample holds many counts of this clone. The sequenced part of the CDR3 DNA is TGCAGTGCTTACGGACAGGGTAGACCCTACAATGAG. It is translated as CSAYGQGRPYNE. The CDR3 in its entirety is CSAYGQGRPYNEQFF. The chain recombines TRBV20-1 with TRBJ2-1, with 8 bases that match TRBD1. The missing CDR3 end, 3 residues past where the read stops, is filled in from the germline J gene. This CDR3 has 15 residues. Germline CDR1 is DFQATT and CDR2 is SNEGSKA (reference sequence). J was trimmed by 2 bases and V by 5 bases; bases with no gene match: 8.

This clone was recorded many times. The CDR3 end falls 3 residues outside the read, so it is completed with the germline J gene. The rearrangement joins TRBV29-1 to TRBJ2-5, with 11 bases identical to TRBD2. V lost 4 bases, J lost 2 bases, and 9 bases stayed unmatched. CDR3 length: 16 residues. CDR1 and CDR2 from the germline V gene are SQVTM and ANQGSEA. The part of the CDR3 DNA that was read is TGCAGCGTTGGGGTTCTAGCGGGGGGTTTACAAGAGACC. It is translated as CSVGVLAGGLQET. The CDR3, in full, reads CSVGVLAGGLQETQYF. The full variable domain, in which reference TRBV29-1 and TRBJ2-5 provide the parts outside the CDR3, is SAVISQKPSRDICQRGTSLTIQCQVDSQVTMMFWYRQQPGQSLTLIATANQGSEATYESGFVIDKFPISRPNLTFSTLTVSNMSPEDSSIYLCSVGVLAGGLQETQYFGPGTRLLVL.

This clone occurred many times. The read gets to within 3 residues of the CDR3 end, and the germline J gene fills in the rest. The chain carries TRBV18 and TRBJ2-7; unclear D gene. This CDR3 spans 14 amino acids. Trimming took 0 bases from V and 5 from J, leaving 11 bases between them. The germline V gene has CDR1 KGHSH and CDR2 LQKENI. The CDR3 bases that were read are TGTGCCAGCTCACCACCCTCCCCGTCCGACGAG. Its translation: CASSPPSPSDE. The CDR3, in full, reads CASSPPSPSDEQYF.

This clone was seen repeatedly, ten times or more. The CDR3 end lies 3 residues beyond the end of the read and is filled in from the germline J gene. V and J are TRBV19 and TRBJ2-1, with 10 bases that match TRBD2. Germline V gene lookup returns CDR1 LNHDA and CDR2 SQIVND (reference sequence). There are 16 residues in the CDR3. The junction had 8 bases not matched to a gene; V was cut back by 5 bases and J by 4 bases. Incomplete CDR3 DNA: TGTGCCAGTAGTTATAGCGGGGGGTATATTTACAATGAG. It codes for CASSYSGGYIYNE. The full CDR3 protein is CASSYSGGYIYNEQFF.

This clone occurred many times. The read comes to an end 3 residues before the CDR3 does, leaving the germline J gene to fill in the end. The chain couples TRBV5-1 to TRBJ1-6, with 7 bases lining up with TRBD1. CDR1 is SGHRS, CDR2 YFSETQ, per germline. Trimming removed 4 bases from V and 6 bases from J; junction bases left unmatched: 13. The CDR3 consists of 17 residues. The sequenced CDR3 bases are TGCGCCAGCAGCGCAGAACCGACAGGGAGAGTTAATTCACCC. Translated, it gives CASSAEPTGRVNSP. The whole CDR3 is CASSAEPTGRVNSPLHF.

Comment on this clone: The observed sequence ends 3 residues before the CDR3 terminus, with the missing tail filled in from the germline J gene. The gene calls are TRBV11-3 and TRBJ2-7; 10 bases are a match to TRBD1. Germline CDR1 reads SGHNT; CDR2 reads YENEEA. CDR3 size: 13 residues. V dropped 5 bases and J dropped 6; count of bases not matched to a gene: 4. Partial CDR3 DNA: TGTGCCAGCAGCGGGACAGGGGTCGGCGAG. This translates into CASSGTGVGE. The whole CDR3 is CASSGTGVGEQYF.

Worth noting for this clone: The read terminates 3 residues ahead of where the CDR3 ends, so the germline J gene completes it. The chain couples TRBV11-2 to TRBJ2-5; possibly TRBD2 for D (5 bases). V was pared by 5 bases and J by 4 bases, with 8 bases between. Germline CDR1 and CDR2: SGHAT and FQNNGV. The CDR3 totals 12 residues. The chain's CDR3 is CASSPRAETQYF. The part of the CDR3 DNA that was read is TGTGCCAGCAGCCCGCGGGCAGAGACC.

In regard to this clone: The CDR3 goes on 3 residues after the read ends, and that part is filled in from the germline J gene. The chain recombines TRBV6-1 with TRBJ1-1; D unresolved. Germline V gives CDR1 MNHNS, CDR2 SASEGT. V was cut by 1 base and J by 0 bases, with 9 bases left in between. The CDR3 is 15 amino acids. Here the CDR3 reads CASSEGPGLNTEAFF. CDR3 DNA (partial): TGTGCCAGCAGTGAAGGGCCGGGTTTGAACACTGAA.

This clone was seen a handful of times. CDR3 bases read: TGTGCCAGCAGCCGGAGAGGGACTAGCGGTCTCAATGAG. Encoded protein: CASSRRGTSGLNE. The entire CDR3 protein reads CASSRRGTSGLNEQFF. The chain combines TRBV7-6 with TRBJ2-1; 11 nucleotides match TRBD2. Read data end 3 residues before the CDR3 end; the end is taken from the germline J gene. The germline V gene has CDR1 SGHVS and CDR2 FNYEAQ. V gave up 5 bases and J gave up 6 bases; unmatched junction bases: 9. The CDR3 is 16 amino acids.

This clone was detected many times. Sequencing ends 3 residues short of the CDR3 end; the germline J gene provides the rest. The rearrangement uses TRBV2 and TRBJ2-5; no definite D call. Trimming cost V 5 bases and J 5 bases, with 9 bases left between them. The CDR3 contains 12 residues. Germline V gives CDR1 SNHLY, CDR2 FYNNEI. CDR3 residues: CASSPRVETQYF. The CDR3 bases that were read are TGTGCCAGCAGTCCCCGTGTGGAGACC.

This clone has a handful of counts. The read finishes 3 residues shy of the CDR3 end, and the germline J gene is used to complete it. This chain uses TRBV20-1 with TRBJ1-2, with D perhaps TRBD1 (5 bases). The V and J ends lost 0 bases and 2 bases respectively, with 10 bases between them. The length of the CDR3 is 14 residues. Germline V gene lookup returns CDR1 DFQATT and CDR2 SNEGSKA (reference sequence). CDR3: CSARDAGLNYGYTF. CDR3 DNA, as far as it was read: TGCAGTGCTAGAGATGCAGGGCTCAACTATGGC.

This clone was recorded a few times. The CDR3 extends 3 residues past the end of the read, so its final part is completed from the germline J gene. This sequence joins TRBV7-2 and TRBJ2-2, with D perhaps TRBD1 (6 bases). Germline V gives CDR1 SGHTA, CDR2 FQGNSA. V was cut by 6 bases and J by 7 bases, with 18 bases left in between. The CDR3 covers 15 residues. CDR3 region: CASRYPGTLGGELFF. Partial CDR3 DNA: TGTGCCAGCAGATATCCCGGGACACTCGGCGGGGAG.

CDR3 bases read: TGTGCCTGGAAGGTCAGTTACGTT. The encoded protein is CAWKVSYV. The CDR3, in full, reads CAWKVSYVAFF. The chain carries TRBV30 and TRBJ1-1; the D is unclear. Read coverage stops 3 residues before the CDR3 terminus; the germline J gene supplies the remainder. The CDR3 length is 11 residues. Germline V gives CDR1 GTSNPN, CDR2 SVGIG (reference sequence).

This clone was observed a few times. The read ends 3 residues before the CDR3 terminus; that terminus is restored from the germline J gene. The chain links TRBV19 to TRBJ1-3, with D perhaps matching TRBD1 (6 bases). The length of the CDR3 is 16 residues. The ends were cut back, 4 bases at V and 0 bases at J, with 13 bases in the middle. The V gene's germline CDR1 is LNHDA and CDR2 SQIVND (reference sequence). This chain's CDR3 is CASSRGGQASGNTIYF. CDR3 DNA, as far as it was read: TGTGCCAGTAGTAGGGGGGGACAAGCCTCTGGAAACACC.

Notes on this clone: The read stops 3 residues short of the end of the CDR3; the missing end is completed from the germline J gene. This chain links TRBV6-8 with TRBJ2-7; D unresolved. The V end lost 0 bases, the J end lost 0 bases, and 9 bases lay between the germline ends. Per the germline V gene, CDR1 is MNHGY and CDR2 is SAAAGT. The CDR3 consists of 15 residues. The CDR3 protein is CASSYSRNSSYEQYF. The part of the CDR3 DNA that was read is TGTGCCAGCAGTTACTCGAGGAACAGCTCCTACGAG.